This TCR beta chain was identified during a study of T cell responses to AZD1222 COVID-19 vaccine. Study-wide results and caveats: Baseline serostatus was positive in only a handful of AZD1222 recipients. Regions 160-218 and 743-854 held dominance among vaccine-associated CD4 TCRs, which spanned spike.

This clone occurred a few times. Its target is unknown. Assay: immunoSEQ multiplex PCR; the TCRdb copy retains only in-frame clones and omits some. The sample includes about 100,000 clones, around nine tenths of them seen just once. The CDR3 sequence is 19 residues long. This chain connects TRBV1 to TRBJ2-7; the DNA was not used to check the table's D call, TRBD2. TRBV1 is annotated as a pseudogene. The receptor was derived from an adult in good health. The specimen comprised peripheral blood, sampled on day 0 of AZD1222 vaccination. CDR3: CTSSQDDPRDYISDIGQYF. CDR3 coding DNA: TGCACCAGCAGCCAAGATGACCCCCGGGACTACATTTCCGATATAGGGCAGTACTTC.